A selection of T cell receptor beta chains follows, all from one sample in a study of blood T cell repertoires in COVID-19. The method was immunoSEQ multiplex PCR; TCRdb's version includes in-frame clones alone and lacks a portion of them. Here the sample spans hundreds of thousands of clones, roughly 85% being singletons. Sample: peripheral blood. The source is a woman aged 40-49 years with active or convalescent COVID-19. The CDR3 runs from the conserved cysteine through the conserved F or W. The order of the fields is clone size, D gene, V gene, J gene, CDR3 DNA, CDR3 protein. A D gene is named only where the DNA matches it firmly. Expanded clones get a size class; other rows say once, few or many, or leave the size out.

clone_size: once; d_call: .; v_call: TRBV6-2/TRBV6-3; j_call: TRBJ1-5; cdr3_nt: TGTGCCAGCAGCGACAGGAGGCTCGATCAGCCCCAGCATTTT; cdr3_aa: CASSDRRLDQPQHF
clone_size: .; d_call: .; v_call: TRBV7-2; j_call: TRBJ1-1; cdr3_nt: TGTGCCAGCAGCTTAGATTTGTCGGGAGCTTTCTTT; cdr3_aa: CASSLDLSGAFF
clone_size: .; d_call: .; v_call: TRBV24-1; j_call: TRBJ2-1; cdr3_nt: TGTGCCACCAGTGATTTGCGGAGGTCTAGCGAAAAATTGGGGGATGAGCAGTTCTTC; cdr3_aa: CATSDLRRSSEKLGDEQFF
clone_size: .; d_call: TRBD1; v_call: TRBV10-2; j_call: TRBJ2-1; cdr3_nt: TGCGCCAGTTCCGGGACAGGGTACAATGAGCAGTTCTTC; cdr3_aa: CASSGTGYNEQFF
clone_size: .; d_call: TRBD1; v_call: TRBV14; j_call: TRBJ1-3; cdr3_nt: TGTGCCAGCAGCCCTCCCGGGACAGCCTTCTCTGGAAACACCATATATTTT; cdr3_aa: CASSPPGTAFSGNTIYF
clone_size: .; d_call: .; v_call: TRBV12-5; j_call: TRBJ1-5; cdr3_nt: TGTGCTAGTGGTTTCCCAGCCGACAGGCTCTCCAATCAGCCCCAGCATTTT; cdr3_aa: CASGFPADRLSNQPQHF
clone_size: .; d_call: .; v_call: TRBV28; j_call: TRBJ1-4; cdr3_nt: TGTGCCAGCAGTTACGGATGGGGGCAGGAAAAACTGTTTTTT; cdr3_aa: CASSYGWGQEKLFF
clone_size: once; d_call: .; v_call: TRBV6-2/TRBV6-3; j_call: TRBJ1-1; cdr3_nt: TGTGCCAGCAGTTACTCGCGGGGTTGGACTGAAGCTTTCTTT; cdr3_aa: CASSYSRGWTEAFF
clone_size: .; d_call: .; v_call: TRBV10-1; j_call: TRBJ2-1; cdr3_nt: TGCGCCAGCAGTGAACCGGGTTACAATGAGCAGTTCTTC; cdr3_aa: CASSEPGYNEQFF
clone_size: .; d_call: TRBD1; v_call: TRBV19; j_call: TRBJ2-7; cdr3_nt: TGTGCCAGTAGGCCGACAGGGGTCTCCTACGAGCAGTACTTC; cdr3_aa: CASRPTGVSYEQYF
clone_size: .; d_call: TRBD1; v_call: TRBV7-9; j_call: TRBJ1-2; cdr3_nt: TGTGCCAGCAGCTTCTCGACAGGGAACTATGGCTACACCTTC; cdr3_aa: CASSFSTGNYGYTF
clone_size: .; d_call: .; v_call: TRBV28; j_call: TRBJ2-5; cdr3_nt: TGTGCCAGCAGTTTAAGGGGGATTCGGAAAGAGACCCAGTACTTC; cdr3_aa: CASSLRGIRKETQYF
clone_size: .; d_call: .; v_call: TRBV9; j_call: TRBJ2-3; cdr3_nt: TGTGCCAGCAGGTTGGCCTCGAGCACAGATACGCAGTATTTT; cdr3_aa: CASRLASSTDTQYF
clone_size: .; d_call: .; v_call: TRBV2; j_call: TRBJ1-2; cdr3_nt: TGTGCCAGCAGTGCTGCAGGGGCCTATGGCTACACCTTC; cdr3_aa: CASSAAGAYGYTF
clone_size: .; d_call: TRBD1; v_call: TRBV12-5; j_call: TRBJ1-2; cdr3_nt: TGTGCTAGTGGTTTAGGGGGCCGACTGCCCTATGGCTACACCTTC; cdr3_aa: CASGLGGRLPYGYTF
clone_size: few; d_call: TRBD1; v_call: TRBV5-4; j_call: TRBJ2-2; cdr3_nt: TGTGCCAGCAGCTTGGTACCGGGACAGGGTCCCACCGGGGAGCTGTTTTTT; cdr3_aa: CASSLVPGQGPTGELFF
clone_size: few; d_call: .; v_call: TRBV20-1; j_call: TRBJ1-2; cdr3_nt: TGCAGTGCTAGGGGGGCCGGGGGCTACACCTTC; cdr3_aa: CSARGAGGYTF
clone_size: many; d_call: .; v_call: TRBV7-9; j_call: TRBJ2-1; cdr3_nt: TGTGCCAGCTGCTTGGCTGACTCCTACAATGAGCAGTTCTTC; cdr3_aa: CASCLADSYNEQFF
clone_size: once; d_call: TRBD1; v_call: TRBV24-1; j_call: TRBJ1-4; cdr3_nt: TGTGCCACCAGCTCGGGACAGCCTAATGAAAAACTGTTTTTT; cdr3_aa: CATSSGQPNEKLFF
clone_size: once; d_call: TRBD1; v_call: TRBV6-2/TRBV6-3; j_call: TRBJ1-3; cdr3_nt: TGTGCCAGCAGTTACCCGACGGGACAGGGGGCTGGAAACACCATATATTTT; cdr3_aa: CASSYPTGQGAGNTIYF
clone_size: .; d_call: .; v_call: TRBV7-2; j_call: TRBJ2-1; cdr3_nt: TGTGCCAGCAGCTTAGGGGCGAGAAATGAGCAGTTCTTC; cdr3_aa: CASSLGARNEQFF
clone_size: few; d_call: .; v_call: TRBV10-2; j_call: TRBJ2-7; cdr3_nt: TGCGCCAGCAGTGAGTCGGGCAGTCAGCAGTACTTC; cdr3_aa: CASSESGSQQYF
clone_size: .; d_call: TRBD1; v_call: TRBV18; j_call: TRBJ1-2; cdr3_nt: TGTGCCAGCTCACCACAAATCAGGGGGCGTTATGGCTACACCTTC; cdr3_aa: CASSPQIRGRYGYTF
clone_size: .; d_call: TRBD1; v_call: TRBV3-1/TRBV3-2; j_call: TRBJ1-1; cdr3_nt: TGTGCCAGCAGCCAAGCAGGGGGCGTCACTGAAGCTTTCTTT; cdr3_aa: CASSQAGGVTEAFF
clone_size: .; d_call: .; v_call: TRBV6-5; j_call: TRBJ1-1; cdr3_nt: TGTGCCAGCAGAGTATGGGCGAACACTGAAGCTTTCTTT; cdr3_aa: CASRVWANTEAFF
clone_size: .; d_call: .; v_call: TRBV19; j_call: TRBJ1-5; cdr3_nt: TGTGCCAGTAGCCCGACATACAGCTCTTATAGCAATCAGCCCCAGCATTTT; cdr3_aa: CASSPTYSSYSNQPQHF
clone_size: .; d_call: .; v_call: TRBV6-5; j_call: TRBJ1-3; cdr3_nt: TGTGCCAGCATTTCACCAAGGGGTTCTGGAAACACCATATATTTT; cdr3_aa: CASISPRGSGNTIYF
clone_size: .; d_call: .; v_call: TRBV28; j_call: TRBJ1-1; cdr3_nt: TGTGCCAGCAGTTTGGCTCCTTCCCGGGGTGACACTGAAGCTTTCTTT; cdr3_aa: CASSLAPSRGDTEAFF
clone_size: .; d_call: .; v_call: TRBV4-3; j_call: TRBJ1-1; cdr3_nt: TGCGCCAGCAGCCAAGGTCGAGGAGCTGAAGCTTTCTTT; cdr3_aa: CASSQGRGAEAFF
clone_size: once; d_call: .; v_call: TRBV9; j_call: TRBJ2-5; cdr3_nt: TGTGCCAGCGCGAGCGGAGGCGGGGAGACCCAGTACTTC; cdr3_aa: CASASGGGETQYF
clone_size: .; d_call: .; v_call: TRBV14; j_call: TRBJ1-4; cdr3_nt: TGTGCCAGCAGCCAAGATAATGCAGGAAATGAAAAACTGTTTTTT; cdr3_aa: CASSQDNAGNEKLFF
clone_size: .; d_call: TRBD1; v_call: TRBV13; j_call: TRBJ1-2; cdr3_nt: TGTGCCAGCAGCCGGGGACAGCCCAAAAAGTTAAACTATGGCTACACCTTC; cdr3_aa: CASSRGQPKKLNYGYTF
clone_size: .; d_call: .; v_call: TRBV11-3; j_call: TRBJ2-1; cdr3_nt: TGTGCCAGCAGCTTAGAGGCGGTCAGCTCCTACAATGAGCAGTTCTTC; cdr3_aa: CASSLEAVSSYNEQFF
clone_size: .; d_call: TRBD1; v_call: TRBV4-2; j_call: TRBJ2-2; cdr3_nt: TGTGCCAGCAGCCAAGAAGGGGGAGACAGGGCCACCGGGGAGCTGTTTTTT; cdr3_aa: CASSQEGGDRATGELFF
clone_size: .; d_call: .; v_call: TRBV18; j_call: TRBJ2-2; cdr3_nt: TGTGCCAGCTCACTCTCACTGCAACTGAACACCGGGGAGCTGTTTTTT; cdr3_aa: CASSLSLQLNTGELFF
clone_size: .; d_call: .; v_call: TRBV24-1; j_call: TRBJ1-4; cdr3_nt: TGTGCCACCAGTGAGGGGGGAACAACTAATGAAAAACTGTTTTTT; cdr3_aa: CATSEGGTTNEKLFF
clone_size: .; d_call: TRBD1; v_call: TRBV19; j_call: TRBJ1-1; cdr3_nt: TGTGCCAGTAGTCTCGGGACAGGGGGGACTGAAGCTTTCTTT; cdr3_aa: CASSLGTGGTEAFF
clone_size: .; d_call: .; v_call: TRBV5-4; j_call: TRBJ1-1; cdr3_nt: TGTGCCAGCAGCTTGGTGCAAGGAGGAATTGAAGCTTTCTTT; cdr3_aa: CASSLVQGGIEAFF
clone_size: once; d_call: .; v_call: TRBV7-9; j_call: TRBJ1-3; cdr3_nt: TGTGCCAGCAGCCGGACAGTCTCTGGAAACACCATATATTTT; cdr3_aa: CASSRTVSGNTIYF
clone_size: .; d_call: .; v_call: TRBV7-2; j_call: TRBJ2-7; cdr3_nt: TGTGCCAGCAGCGGCGGGACCTCCTACGAGCAGTACTTC; cdr3_aa: CASSGGTSYEQYF
clone_size: .; d_call: .; v_call: TRBV4-1; j_call: TRBJ1-1; cdr3_nt: TGCGCCAGCAGCCAAGAAAGAGGGCACGGAGCTTTCTTT; cdr3_aa: CASSQERGHGAFF
clone_size: .; d_call: TRBD1; v_call: TRBV5-1; j_call: TRBJ2-3; cdr3_nt: TGCGCCAGCAGCTTGGCGAGGGGGCAGGGAACAGATACGCAGTATTTT; cdr3_aa: CASSLARGQGTDTQYF
clone_size: .; d_call: TRBD1; v_call: TRBV24-1; j_call: TRBJ2-5; cdr3_nt: TGTGCCACCAGTGACCCCGGGACAGGGATTGAGACCCAGTACTTC; cdr3_aa: CATSDPGTGIETQYF
clone_size: .; d_call: TRBD2; v_call: TRBV2; j_call: TRBJ2-1; cdr3_nt: TGTGCCAGCAGTCAGGAGACTAGCGCAAAGTACAATGAGCAGTTCTTC; cdr3_aa: CASSQETSAKYNEQFF
clone_size: .; d_call: .; v_call: TRBV7-2; j_call: TRBJ1-5; cdr3_nt: TGTGCCAGCACCGACCGGGGGGGGGCTCAGCCCCAGCATTTT; cdr3_aa: CASTDRGGAQPQHF
clone_size: once; d_call: .; v_call: TRBV29-1; j_call: TRBJ2-2; cdr3_nt: TGCAGCGTTGAAGTAAACAGGGTTAGCGGGGAGCTGTTTTTT; cdr3_aa: CSVEVNRVSGELFF
clone_size: .; d_call: TRBD2; v_call: TRBV25-1; j_call: TRBJ2-1; cdr3_nt: TGTGCCAGCAGTGAGCGGGGGGGCTGGAATGAGCAGTTCTTC; cdr3_aa: CASSERGGWNEQFF
clone_size: .; d_call: .; v_call: TRBV19; j_call: TRBJ1-5; cdr3_nt: TGTGCCAGTAGTAGGTCAGGGAGGGAGGCCCAGCATTTT; cdr3_aa: CASSRSGREAQHF
clone_size: .; d_call: TRBD2; v_call: TRBV24-1; j_call: TRBJ2-1; cdr3_nt: TGTGCCACCGGGCTAGCGGGAGTAGGGTCGGAGAATGAGCAGTTCTTC; cdr3_aa: CATGLAGVGSENEQFF
clone_size: .; d_call: TRBD2; v_call: TRBV7-2; j_call: TRBJ2-3; cdr3_nt: TGTGCCAGCAGCTCTCTAGCGGGAGTGAGCACAGATACGCAGTATTTT; cdr3_aa: CASSSLAGVSTDTQYF
clone_size: .; d_call: .; v_call: TRBV11-3; j_call: TRBJ1-2; cdr3_nt: TGTGCCAGCAGCTTAGGACCGGGTTATGGCTACACCTTC; cdr3_aa: CASSLGPGYGYTF